This T cell receptor (beta chain) was recovered during a study of blood T cell repertoires in COVID-19. Study background: Sites across the United States, Italy and Spain contributed samples from acute and convalescent COVID-19. Sources were T cells, B-cell-depleted T cells, or PBMCs; the material itself was cDNA or gDNA.

In the authors' workflow: How many nucleated cells were present was estimated from reference gene primer amplification. TCRdb's table, derived via immunoSEQ multiplex PCR, lists solely in-frame clones and lacks some. V and J calls and clone size are copied from that table; D and trimming were computed from the DNA. The sample holds roughly 140,000 clones, 75% to 90% seen once. The TCR comes from an older woman with active COVID-19. Sequenced material: peripheral blood.

CDR3 in DNA: TGTGCCAGCAGTTATGGCGGTACTAGCACAGATACGCAGTATTTT. Protein sequence: CASSYGGTSTDTQYF. The chain carries TRBV6-2 or TRBV6-3 and TRBJ2-3; D uncertain. The V gene's germline CDR1 is MNHEY and CDR2 SVGEGT. The CDR3 covers 15 residues. Trimming cost V 3 bases and J 0 bases, with 10 bases left between them.